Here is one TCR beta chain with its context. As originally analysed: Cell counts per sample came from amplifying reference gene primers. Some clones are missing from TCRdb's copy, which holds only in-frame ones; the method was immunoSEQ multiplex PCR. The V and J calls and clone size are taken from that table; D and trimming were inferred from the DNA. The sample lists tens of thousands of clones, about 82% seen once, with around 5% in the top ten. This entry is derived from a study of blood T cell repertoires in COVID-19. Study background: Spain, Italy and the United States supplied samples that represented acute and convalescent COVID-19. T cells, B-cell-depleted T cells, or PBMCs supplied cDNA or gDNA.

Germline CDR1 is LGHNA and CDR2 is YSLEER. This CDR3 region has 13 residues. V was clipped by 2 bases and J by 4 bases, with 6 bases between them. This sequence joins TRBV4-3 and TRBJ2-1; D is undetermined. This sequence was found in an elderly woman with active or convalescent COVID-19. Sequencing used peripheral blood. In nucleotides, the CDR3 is TGCGCCAGCAGCCAACGCGGATACAATGAGCAGTTCTTC. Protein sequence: CASSQRGYNEQFF.